The rows below give T cell receptor beta chains drawn from one sample of a study of spatial heterogeneity in lung cancer. TCRdb passed the 5' RACE reads through MiXCR, listing each CDR3 protein once. The profile covers roughly 9,800 distinct CDR3 sequences, with 6% to 7% appearing a single time and more than 25% taken by the ten largest. The sequenced sample was normal lung tissue next to the tumor, obtained at surgery. Receptors were obtained from a male donor with early-stage non-small cell lung cancer. Each CDR3 is given with its conserved first and last residue. Fields, in order: clone size, D gene, J gene, V gene, CDR3 protein, CDR3 DNA. A D gene is named only where the DNA matches it firmly. Where a row states a size, it is once, few, many or the class of an expanded clone; other rows omit it.

many NA TRBJ1-5 TRBV30 CAWSVLSDNQPQHF TGTGCCTGGAGTGTACTATCGGATAATCAGCCCCAGCATTTT
many NA TRBJ2-2 TRBV27 CASSTTSGGQGGGELFF TGTGCCAGCAGTACAACCAGTGGTGGTCAAGGAGGTGGGGAGCTGTTTTTT
few NA TRBJ1-5 TRBV27 CASSLSSNQPQHF TGTGCCAGCAGTTTGAGCAGCAATCAGCCCCAGCATTTT
NA NA TRBJ2-3 TRBV9 CASSVVGVTQYF TGTGCCAGCAGCGTAGTGGGCGTTACGCAGTATTTT
NA TRBD2 TRBJ2-3 TRBV5-1 CASAEDRGDTDTQYF TGCGCCAGCGCCGAAGATCGGGGGGACACAGATACGCAGTATTTT
many TRBD1 TRBJ1-1 TRBV20-1 CSARPLDRGVINQAFF TGCAGTGCTAGACCGCTGGACAGGGGGGTTATAAACCAAGCTTTCTTT
many NA TRBJ2-4 TRBV20-1 CSVPGQSKNIQYF TGCAGTGTCCCGGGGCAGTCCAAAAACATTCAGTACTTC
few NA TRBJ2-5 TRBV20-1 CSARSNNGETQYF TGCAGTGCTAGATCCAACAACGGGGAGACCCAGTACTTC
NA TRBD2 TRBJ2-5 TRBV18 CASSPGTREETQYF TGTGCCAGCTCACCAGGGACTAGAGAAGAGACCCAGTACTTC
many NA TRBJ2-1 TRBV6-2/TRBV6-3 CASSYANEQFF TGTGCCAGCAGTTATGCCAATGAGCAGTTCTTC
medium-sized TRBD2 TRBJ2-7 TRBV2 CASSPTSGRASSYEQYF TGTGCCAGCAGTCCGACTAGCGGGAGGGCTAGCTCCTACGAGCAGTACTTC
many TRBD2 TRBJ2-3 TRBV4-2 CASSQEWTLAGGDTDTQYF TGTGCCAGCAGCCAAGAATGGACCCTGGCGGGGGGGGACACAGATACGCAGTATTTT
few TRBD1 TRBJ1-1 TRBV15 CATSEQGGTEAFF TGTGCCACCAGTGAACAGGGGGGCACTGAAGCTTTCTTT
many TRBD2 TRBJ2-7 TRBV5-1 CASSLEGREGREQYF TGCGCCAGCAGCTTGGAGGGCAGGGAGGGCCGCGAGCAGTACTTC
many TRBD2 TRBJ2-2 TRBV6-5 CASSKRDDTGELFF TGTGCCAGCAGTAAGCGGGATGACACCGGGGAGCTGTTTTTT
many TRBD1 TRBJ1-1 TRBV6-2/TRBV6-3 CASRIGTANTEAFF TGTGCCAGCAGGATCGGGACAGCGAACACTGAAGCTTTCTTT
medium-sized NA TRBJ2-7 TRBV7-9 CASSPFPAGYEQYF TGTGCCAGCAGCCCATTTCCGGCTGGCTACGAGCAGTACTTC
many NA TRBJ2-5 TRBV5-4 CASSSGKGLQETQYF TGTGCCAGCAGCTCGGGAAAGGGACTTCAAGAGACCCAGTACTTC
many NA TRBJ1-2 TRBV4-3 CASSQEPRGRDGYTF TGCGCCAGCAGCCAGGAACCGAGGGGTAGGGATGGCTACACCTTC
many NA TRBJ2-3 TRBV28 CASSRGPPDTQYF TGTGCCAGCAGCCGTGGACCACCAGATACGCAGTATTTT
medium-sized NA TRBJ1-1 TRBV28 CASTLASGLMNTEAFF TGTGCCAGCACGCTCGCATCGGGGTTAATGAACACTGAAGCTTTCTTT
few TRBD1 TRBJ2-1 TRBV7-8 CASSLRTGGDEQFF TGTGCCAGCAGCTTAAGGACAGGGGGAGATGAGCAGTTCTTC
NA NA TRBJ2-2 TRBV18 CASSPQQDSTGELFF TGTGCCAGCTCACCTCAACAAGACAGCACCGGGGAGCTGTTTTTT
NA NA TRBJ2-7 TRBV10-3 CAISANFCAISATGVEQYF NA
many TRBD1 TRBJ2-2 TRBV4-2 CASSQGQGAGELFF TGTGCCAGCAGCCAGGGGCAGGGGGCCGGGGAGCTGTTTTTT
many NA TRBJ2-7 TRBV7-2 CASSLAGGPYEQYF TGTGCCAGCAGCTTAGCGGGGGGGCCCTACGAGCAGTACTTC
many NA TRBJ2-1 TRBV5-1 CASSLLGDSYNEQFF TGCGCCAGCAGCTTGTTGGGGGACTCCTACAATGAGCAGTTCTTC
many TRBD2 TRBJ2-7 TRBV7-2 CASSYASGTYEQYF TGTGCCAGCAGCTATGCTAGCGGGACCTACGAGCAGTACTTC
medium-sized NA TRBJ1-1 TRBV28 CASSLGDRPFGAEAFF TGTGCCAGCAGTTTAGGGGATAGACCCTTCGGGGCTGAAGCTTTCTTT
many TRBD1 TRBJ2-3 TRBV7-2 CASSIGQAEGTDTQYF TGTGCCAGCAGCATCGGACAGGCGGAAGGCACAGATACGCAGTATTTT
many TRBD1 TRBJ2-7 TRBV27 CASSSQGVHEQYF TGTGCCAGCAGTTCTCAGGGGGTCCACGAGCAGTACTTC
few NA TRBJ2-5 TRBV20-1 CSAFPGAETQYF TGCAGTGCTTTCCCAGGCGCAGAGACCCAGTACTTC
many TRBD2 TRBJ2-3 TRBV9 CASSVGRGGRVDTQYF TGTGCCAGCAGCGTAGGACGGGGGGGCCGAGTAGATACGCAGTATTTT
many NA TRBJ1-5 TRBV20-1 CSARDIGGGGQPQHF TGCAGTGCTAGAGACATTGGGGGTGGGGGACAGCCCCAGCATTTT
few NA TRBJ2-5 TRBV10-3 CAISEGGNRETQYF TGTGCCATCAGTGAGGGGGGGAACCGGGAGACCCAGTACTTC
few TRBD1 TRBJ2-3 TRBV12-3/TRBV12-4 CASSPRDRGWTDTQYF TGTGCCAGCAGTCCCCGGGACAGGGGTTGGACAGATACGCAGTATTTT
many NA TRBJ1-6 TRBV7-9 CASSPNNSPLHF TGTGCCAGCAGCCCCAATAATTCACCCCTCCACTTT
few TRBD1 TRBJ2-2 TRBV20-1 CSARATGGTGELFF TGCAGTGCTAGGGCGACAGGGGGAACCGGGGAGCTGTTTTTT
NA NA TRBJ2-1 TRBV5-1 CASSLGGLSYNEQFF TGCGCCAGCAGCTTGGGGGGCCTCTCCTACAATGAGCAGTTCTTC
many NA TRBJ2-1 TRBV7-9 CASLWGGGSFDEQFF TGTGCCAGCCTCTGGGGAGGGGGAAGTTTCGATGAGCAGTTCTTC
many NA TRBJ2-2 TRBV12-3/TRBV12-4 CASTQNTGELFF TGTGCCAGCACCCAGAACACCGGGGAGCTGTTTTTT
few NA TRBJ1-2 TRBV7-9 CASSPLGDYGYTF TGTGCCAGCAGCCCGTTGGGGGACTATGGCTACACCTTC
many NA TRBJ2-5 TRBV20-1 CSARWTTETQYF TGCAGTGCTAGGTGGACTACCGAGACCCAGTACTTC
many TRBD2 TRBJ2-7 TRBV10-3 CAISLTSGSYEQYF TGTGCCATCAGTCTTACTAGCGGGAGCTACGAGCAGTACTTC
many TRBD1 TRBJ2-5 TRBV18 CASSPRAGGSETQYF TGTGCCAGCTCACCGCGAGCAGGGGGATCGGAGACCCAGTACTTC
many NA TRBJ1-2 TRBV27 CASSSHSHYGYTF TGTGCCAGCAGTTCCCACAGCCACTATGGCTACACCTTC
few TRBD2 TRBJ2-7 TRBV20-1 CSARAGAGTNYEQYF TGCAGTGCTAGAGCGGGAGCGGGGACCAACTACGAGCAGTACTTC
few TRBD1 TRBJ1-1 TRBV28 CASSPDRGLMNTEAFF TGTGCCAGCAGCCCCGACAGGGGCCTCATGAACACTGAAGCTTTCTTT
NA NA TRBJ2-3 TRBV5-8 CASSQKIGGGDTQYF TGTGCCAGCAGCCAGAAGATCGGGGGTGGAGATACGCAGTATTTT
many NA TRBJ2-5 TRBV7-8 CASAEPRGGVRETQYF TGTGCCAGCGCCGAGCCCCGGGGCGGGGTGAGAGAGACCCAGTACTTC
many TRBD2 TRBJ2-7 TRBV9 CASGAGGPNEQYF TGTGCCAGCGGAGCGGGAGGGCCAAACGAGCAGTACTTC